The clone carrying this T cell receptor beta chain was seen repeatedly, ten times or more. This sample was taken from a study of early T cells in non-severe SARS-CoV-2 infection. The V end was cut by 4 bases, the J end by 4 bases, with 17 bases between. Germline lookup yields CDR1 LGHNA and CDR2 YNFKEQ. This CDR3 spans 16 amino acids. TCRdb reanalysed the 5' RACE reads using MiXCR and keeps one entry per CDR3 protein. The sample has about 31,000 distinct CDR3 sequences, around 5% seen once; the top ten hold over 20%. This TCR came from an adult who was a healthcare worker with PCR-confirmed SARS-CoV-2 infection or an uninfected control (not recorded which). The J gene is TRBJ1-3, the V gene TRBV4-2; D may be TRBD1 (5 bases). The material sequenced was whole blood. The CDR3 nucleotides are TGTGCCAGCAGCCTAAAAGAGTCGGGGGACGGAAACACCATATATTTT. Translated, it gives CASSLKESGDGNTIYF.